These T cell receptor beta chains were read from a single sample in a study of Ad26.COV2.S vaccination and SARS-CoV-2 variants. Generated by immunoSEQ multiplex PCR, the TCRdb table keeps only in-frame clones and is missing some. This table has around 400,000 clones, 89% appearing once. The sequencing used peripheral blood, collected in a trial of Ad26.COV2.S vaccine versus placebo. These receptors were obtained from a person aged 18-60 years who received the Ad26.COV2.S COVID-19 vaccine or a placebo. Both conserved end residues are part of each CDR3. The D gene is left open where the match is weak. Rows may omit the clone size; those that give it use once, few, many or a size class.

V	J	size	D	DNA	CDR3
TRBV25-1	TRBJ2-6	once	-	TGTGCCAGCAGTGAAGTAGGGGTGGCTGGGGCCAACGTCCTGACTTTC	CASSEVGVAGANVLTF
TRBV10-3	TRBJ2-3	-	-	TGTGCCACACAAGGAATGGCGCACACAGATACGCAGTATTTT	CATQGMAHTDTQYF
TRBV27	TRBJ1-1	-	TRBD1	TGTGCCAGCAATTGGGACAGGGGGATGAGTACTGAAGCTTTCTTT	CASNWDRGMSTEAFF
TRBV3-1/TRBV3-2	TRBJ2-7	-	-	TGTGCCAGCAGCCAAGACAGAACCTACGAGCAGTACTTC	CASSQDRTYEQYF
TRBV28	TRBJ2-5	-	-	TGTGCCAGCAGCCTACCAGGGAACCAAGAGACCCAGTACTTC	CASSLPGNQETQYF
TRBV7-2	TRBJ2-2	-	TRBD2	TGTGCCAGCAGCTTAATTGGGAGGGCCGGGGAGCTGTTTTTT	CASSLIGRAGELFF
TRBV9	TRBJ2-7	-	TRBD1	TGTGCCAGCAGCGCTTCGGACAGGGACGAGCAGTACTTC	CASSASDRDEQYF
TRBV7-9	TRBJ2-7	once	-	TGTGCCAGCAGCTTAAGCGAGGACGGCGACTACGAGCAGTACTTC	CASSLSEDGDYEQYF
TRBV3-1/TRBV3-2	TRBJ2-1	-	-	TGTGCCAGCAGCCAAGAGAACGGGCACCATGAGCAGTTCTTC	CASSQENGHHEQFF
TRBV15	TRBJ1-2	-	TRBD1	TGTGCCACCAGCAGCTCAGGGGGACGCGTGCGTGGCTACACCTTC	CATSSSGGRVRGYTF
TRBV19	TRBJ2-1	-	TRBD1	TGTGCCAGTAGTCAGGACAGGGTATACAATGAGCAGTTCTTC	CASSQDRVYNEQFF
TRBV2	TRBJ2-1	-	TRBD2	TGTGCCAGCAGTGAGGTATTTACTAGCGGGAGGAATGAGCAGTTCTTC	CASSEVFTSGRNEQFF
TRBV6-2/TRBV6-3	TRBJ1-5	few	TRBD1	TGTGCCAGCAGTTCGGGACAGGGGGCTAAGCCCCAGCATTTT	CASSSGQGAKPQHF
TRBV7-9	TRBJ1-1	-	TRBD1	TGTGCCAGCAGCCCACAGGGGATCATGAACACTGAAGCTTTCTTT	CASSPQGIMNTEAFF
TRBV27	TRBJ2-7	-	TRBD1	TGTGCCAGCAGTTTATCAACAGGGGCAAACGAGCAGTACTTC	CASSLSTGANEQYF
TRBV10-3	TRBJ2-5	-	TRBD1	TGTGCCATCAGTGCCGCAGGGGGCGCCGGCGAGACCCAGTACTTC	CAISAAGGAGETQYF
TRBV10-2	TRBJ1-1	-	-	TGCGCCAGCAGGGACGGACTATCTGAAGCTTTCTTT	CASRDGLSEAFF
TRBV7-9	TRBJ2-1	-	-	TGTGCCAGCAGCCCCCCCAGGGTTGAGCAGTTCTTC	CASSPPRVEQFF
TRBV23-1	TRBJ2-2	-	-	TGCGCCAGCAGTCATCACGGGGCCGGGCACACCGGGGAGCTGTTTTTT	CASSHHGAGHTGELFF
TRBV7-8	TRBJ2-5	-	-	TGTGCCAGCAGCTTAGCGTGGTCAGGGGTAGAGACCCAGTACTTC	CASSLAWSGVETQYF
TRBV6-5	TRBJ1-6	-	-	TGTGCCAGCAGCTCCAGAGGAGGGGGTAATTCACCCCTCCACTTT	CASSSRGGGNSPLHF
TRBV6-1	TRBJ2-7	-	-	TGTGCCAGCAGTGAATGGGGTAGCGGTTACGAGCAGTACTTC	CASSEWGSGYEQYF
TRBV5-1	TRBJ2-7	once	TRBD1	TGCGCCAGCAGCGTGGGGCAGGGGGCAGCCGAGCAGTACTTC	CASSVGQGAAEQYF
TRBV19	TRBJ2-7	few	TRBD2	TGTGCCAGTAGTGCGGCGGGAGACGAGCAGTACTTC	CASSAAGDEQYF
TRBV5-4	TRBJ2-4	-	-	TGTGCCAGCAGCCGACAGATGGGGCTAGCCAAAAACATTCAGTACTTC	CASSRQMGLAKNIQYF
TRBV20-1	TRBJ1-6	-	-	TGCAGTGCTAGTTGGGCACCTAATTCACCCCTCCACTTT	CSASWAPNSPLHF
TRBV19	TRBJ2-7	once	-	TGTGCCAGTAGTATTACTACCCACTCCTCCTACGAGCAGTACTTC	CASSITTHSSYEQYF